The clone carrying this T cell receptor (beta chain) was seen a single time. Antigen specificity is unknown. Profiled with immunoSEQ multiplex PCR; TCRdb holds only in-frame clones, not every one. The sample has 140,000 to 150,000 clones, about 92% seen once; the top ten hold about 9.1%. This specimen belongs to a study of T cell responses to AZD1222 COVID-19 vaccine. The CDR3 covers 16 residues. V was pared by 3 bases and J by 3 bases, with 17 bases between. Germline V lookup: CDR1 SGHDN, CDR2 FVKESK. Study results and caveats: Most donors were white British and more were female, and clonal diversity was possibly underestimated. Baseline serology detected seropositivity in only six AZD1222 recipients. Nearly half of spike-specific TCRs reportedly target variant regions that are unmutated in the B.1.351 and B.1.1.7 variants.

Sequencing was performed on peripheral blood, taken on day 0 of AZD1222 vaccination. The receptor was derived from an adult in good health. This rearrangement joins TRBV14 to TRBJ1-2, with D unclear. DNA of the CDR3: TGTGCCAGCAGCCATTGGGGTAGGAGTAGCGACTATGGCTACACCTTC. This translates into CASSHWGRSSDYGYTF.